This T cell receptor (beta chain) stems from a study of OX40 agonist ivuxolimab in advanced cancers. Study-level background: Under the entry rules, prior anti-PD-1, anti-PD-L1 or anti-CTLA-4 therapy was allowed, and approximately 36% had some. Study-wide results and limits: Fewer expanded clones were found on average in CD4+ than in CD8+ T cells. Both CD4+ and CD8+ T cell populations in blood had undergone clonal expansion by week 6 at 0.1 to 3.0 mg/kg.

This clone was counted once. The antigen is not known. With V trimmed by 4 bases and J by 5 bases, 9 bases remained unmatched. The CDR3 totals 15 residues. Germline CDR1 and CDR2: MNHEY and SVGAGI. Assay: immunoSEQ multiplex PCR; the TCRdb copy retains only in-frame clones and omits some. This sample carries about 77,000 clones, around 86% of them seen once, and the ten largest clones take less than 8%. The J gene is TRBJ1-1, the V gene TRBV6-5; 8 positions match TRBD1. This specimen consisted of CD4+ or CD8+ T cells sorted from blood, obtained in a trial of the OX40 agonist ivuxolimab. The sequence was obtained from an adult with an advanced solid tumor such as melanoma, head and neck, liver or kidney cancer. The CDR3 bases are TGTGCCAGCAGTTCCGGGACAGGAAGAGGGACTGAAGCTTTCTTT. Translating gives CASSSGTGRGTEAFF.